These T cell receptor beta chains were read from a single sample in a study of cytomegalovirus exposure and HLA in healthy donors. Generated by immunoSEQ multiplex PCR, the TCRdb table keeps only in-frame clones and is missing some. The data hold roughly 99,000 clones, with just under 80% observed a single time. Sequencing was done on a sample of PBMCs. Receptor source: a woman in her thirties or forties in good health and CMV-seronegative. Both conserved end residues are part of each CDR3. The D gene is left open where the match is weak. Some rows mark clone size as missing; the rest say once, few, many or name a class of expanded clone.

length: 19; J: TRBJ1-2; D: -; size: -; V: TRBV4-2; DNA: TGTGCCAGCAGCCAAGATGTGGCGGGACGGGAGGGGACTAACTATGGCTACACCTTC; CDR3: CASSQDVAGREGTNYGYTF
length: 13; J: TRBJ1-1; D: -; size: -; V: TRBV7-6; DNA: TGTGCCAGCAGCTTCCAGGAGAACACTGAAGCTTTCTTT; CDR3: CASSFQENTEAFF
length: 15; J: TRBJ1-4; D: -; size: -; V: TRBV6-5; DNA: TGTGCCAGCAGTTACCAGGGTGGGGTTTTCAAGAAACTGTTTTTT; CDR3: CASSYQGGVFKKLFF
length: 14; J: TRBJ1-6; D: -; size: -; V: TRBV30; DNA: TGTGCCTGGAGTCCCCCCGGGAAGAATTCACCCCTCCACTTT; CDR3: CAWSPPGKNSPLHF
length: 13; J: TRBJ2-1; D: -; size: few; V: TRBV5-4; DNA: TGTGCCAGCAGCTTGCAGGGATCTGATGAGCAGTTCTTC; CDR3: CASSLQGSDEQFF
length: 17; J: TRBJ2-1; D: -; size: -; V: TRBV4-3; DNA: TGCGCCAGCAGCCAAGATAGGGGGTTGCTTTTTGTCAATGAGCAGTTCTTC; CDR3: CASSQDRGLLFVNEQFF
length: 14; J: TRBJ1-5; D: -; size: few; V: TRBV5-1; DNA: TGCGCCAGCAGCTTCACAGGGCTGAATCAGCCCCAGCATTTT; CDR3: CASSFTGLNQPQHF
length: 15; J: TRBJ2-2; D: TRBD1; size: -; V: TRBV19; DNA: TGTGCCAGTAGGAGGACAGGTACTAACACCGGGGAGCTGTTTTTT; CDR3: CASRRTGTNTGELFF
length: 14; J: TRBJ1-2; D: TRBD1; size: -; V: TRBV5-1; DNA: TGCGCCAGCAGCTCACAGGGACAGGGTTGTGGCTACACCTTC; CDR3: CASSSQGQGCGYTF
length: 15; J: TRBJ1-5; D: TRBD1; size: -; V: TRBV6-1; DNA: TGTGCCAGCAGTGCCGGGACAGGGTTCAATCAGCCCCAGAATTTT; CDR3: CASSAGTGFNQPQNF
length: 15; J: TRBJ1-4; D: TRBD1; size: few; V: TRBV4-2; DNA: TGTGCCAGCAGCCAAGATTGGACAGGGGTGGAAAAACTGTTTTTT; CDR3: CASSQDWTGVEKLFF
length: 15; J: TRBJ1-1; D: -; size: -; V: TRBV2; DNA: TGTGCCAGCGATTCGCAGGGCCTAACGAGCACTGAAGCTTTCTTT; CDR3: CASDSQGLTSTEAFF
length: 13; J: TRBJ1-1; D: -; size: -; V: TRBV7-9; DNA: TGTGCCAGCACCCTGGACAGTAACACTGAAGCTTTCTTT; CDR3: CASTLDSNTEAFF
length: 14; J: TRBJ1-1; D: TRBD1; size: -; V: TRBV10-3; DNA: TGTGCCATCAAGGACAGGGAGGGGCCCACTGAAGCTTTCTTT; CDR3: CAIKDREGPTEAFF
length: 14; J: TRBJ1-4; D: TRBD1; size: -; V: TRBV7-9; DNA: TGTGCCAGCAGCACGACAGGGTTGGGGGAAAAACTGTTTTTT; CDR3: CASSTTGLGEKLFF
length: 16; J: TRBJ2-1; D: TRBD2; size: -; V: TRBV7-2; DNA: TGTGCCAGCAGCTCCCAAGCGGGGGGACATTACAATGAGCAGTTCTTC; CDR3: CASSSQAGGHYNEQFF
length: 16; J: TRBJ2-3; D: -; size: few; V: TRBV6-6; DNA: TGTGCCAGCAGGGAGGGACAGACCTTAAGCACAGATACGCAGTATTTT; CDR3: CASREGQTLSTDTQYF
length: 18; J: TRBJ2-3; D: TRBD2; size: -; V: TRBV7-9; DNA: TGTGCCAGCAGCCCCGCGGGACTAGCGGGGGGAAACACAGATACGCAGTATTTT; CDR3: CASSPAGLAGGNTDTQYF
length: 15; J: TRBJ2-5; D: TRBD2; size: -; V: TRBV7-9; DNA: TGTGCCAGCAGCTCGACTAGCGGGGCCGGGGAGACCCAGTACTTC; CDR3: CASSSTSGAGETQYF
length: 14; J: TRBJ1-1; D: TRBD1; size: -; V: TRBV6-6; DNA: TGTGCCAGCAGTTACACAGGGGGGAACACTGAAGCTTTCTTT; CDR3: CASSYTGGNTEAFF
length: 16; J: TRBJ2-7; D: -; size: -; V: TRBV4-2; DNA: TGTGCCAGCAGCCAAGGGTCAGGACAGTTCCCCTACGAGCAGTACTTC; CDR3: CASSQGSGQFPYEQYF
length: 14; J: TRBJ2-5; D: -; size: -; V: TRBV28; DNA: TGTGCCAGCAGTTCCCACAGGGTTTTACAGACCCAGTACTTC; CDR3: CASSSHRVLQTQYF
length: 19; J: TRBJ1-1; D: TRBD1; size: -; V: TRBV5-1; DNA: TGCGCCAGCAGCTTGCCCTATGGGACAGGGTCCTCTCTGAACACTGAAGCTTTCTTT; CDR3: CASSLPYGTGSSLNTEAFF
length: 15; J: TRBJ2-1; D: TRBD2; size: -; V: TRBV19; DNA: TGTGCCAGTAGTATGACTAGCGGGGGGCACAATGAGCAGTTCTTC; CDR3: CASSMTSGGHNEQFF
length: 15; J: TRBJ1-5; D: TRBD1; size: once; V: TRBV5-1; DNA: TGCGCCAGCAGCGCATATACAGGGGGTAATCAGCCCCAGCATTTT; CDR3: CASSAYTGGNQPQHF
length: 16; J: TRBJ1-4; D: TRBD1; size: -; V: TRBV5-1; DNA: TGCGCCAGCAGCTTGGGTCGGACAGGCGGAAATGAAAAACTGTTTTTT; CDR3: CASSLGRTGGNEKLFF
length: 13; J: TRBJ1-2; D: TRBD1; size: -; V: TRBV7-2; DNA: TGTGCCAGCAGTCAGGGGGCGAACTATGGCTACACCTTC; CDR3: CASSQGANYGYTF
length: 13; J: TRBJ1-1; D: -; size: -; V: TRBV27; DNA: TGTGCCAGCTCCCCCATCCTGAACACTGAAGCTTTCTTT; CDR3: CASSPILNTEAFF
length: 15; J: TRBJ2-1; D: TRBD2; size: -; V: TRBV7-9; DNA: TGTGCCAGCAGCCCCCCAGGGCGGGGGGGCAATGAGCAGTTCTTC; CDR3: CASSPPGRGGNEQFF
length: 16; J: TRBJ2-2; D: TRBD1; size: -; V: TRBV5-1; DNA: TGCGCCAGCAGCTCATTGACAGGGGGGAAGGCCGGGGAGCTGTTTTTT; CDR3: CASSSLTGGKAGELFF
length: 15; J: TRBJ1-1; D: -; size: -; V: TRBV18; DNA: TGTGCCAGCTCACCAAGGGGGTTACGGAACACTGAAGCTTTCTTT; CDR3: CASSPRGLRNTEAFF
length: 11; J: TRBJ2-7; D: -; size: -; V: TRBV10-1; DNA: TGCGCCAGCAAAACAGTATTAGAGCAGTACTTC; CDR3: CASKTVLEQYF
length: 17; J: TRBJ2-7; D: TRBD2; size: -; V: TRBV27; DNA: TGTGCCAGCAGTTCCCTGAGGCTAGCGGGGGGATCCTACGAGCAGTACTTC; CDR3: CASSSLRLAGGSYEQYF
length: 16; J: TRBJ2-1; D: TRBD1; size: -; V: TRBV2; DNA: TGTGCCAGCAGTGCACAGGGGGTTAAGTCCTACAATGAGCAGTTCTTC; CDR3: CASSAQGVKSYNEQFF
length: 14; J: TRBJ2-2; D: -; size: -; V: TRBV7-2; DNA: TGTGCCAGCAGTCCCAGGTTGGGCACCGGGGAGCTGTTTTTT; CDR3: CASSPRLGTGELFF
length: 17; J: TRBJ2-2; D: TRBD1; size: -; V: TRBV2; DNA: TGTGCCAGCAGTCGACAGGGGGCTTTACGTTCGTACGGGGAGCTGTTTTTT; CDR3: CASSRQGALRSYGELFF
length: 18; J: TRBJ2-3; D: -; size: -; V: TRBV1; DNA: -; CDR3: CTSSEVLAVGLGTDTQYF
length: 13; J: TRBJ2-1; D: TRBD1; size: -; V: TRBV4-1; DNA: TGCGCCAGCAGGAGTACAGGGGGCAATGAGCAGTTCTTC; CDR3: CASRSTGGNEQFF
length: 13; J: TRBJ1-2; D: TRBD1; size: -; V: TRBV5-4; DNA: TGTGCCAGCAGCCGGGACAGCAACTATGGCTACACCTTC; CDR3: CASSRDSNYGYTF
length: 16; J: TRBJ1-5; D: TRBD1; size: -; V: TRBV2; DNA: TGTGCCAGCAGCCAATGGACAGGGGGCGGCAATCAGCCCCAGCATTTT; CDR3: CASSQWTGGGNQPQHF
length: 13; J: TRBJ2-7; D: -; size: -; V: TRBV7-2; DNA: TGTGCCAGCAGCTTCTGGGGAGAGTCGGCGCAGTACTTC; CDR3: CASSFWGESAQYF
length: 13; J: TRBJ1-1; D: -; size: -; V: TRBV9; DNA: TGTGCCAGCAGCGTAAATATGAACACTGAAGCTTTCTTT; CDR3: CASSVNMNTEAFF
length: 14; J: TRBJ2-2; D: -; size: few; V: TRBV6-1; DNA: TGTGCCAGCAGCGAAATTACGAACACCGGGGAGCTGTTTTTT; CDR3: CASSEITNTGELFF
length: 15; J: TRBJ2-1; D: TRBD1; size: -; V: TRBV2; DNA: TGTGCCAGCAGCCCTGGGACAGGGACTCGCAATGAGCAGTTCTTC; CDR3: CASSPGTGTRNEQFF
length: 16; J: TRBJ2-7; D: -; size: -; V: TRBV7-9; DNA: TGTGCCAGCAGCCCCCGCTTCAGCACTTCTAGAGACGAGCAGTACTTC; CDR3: CASSPRFSTSRDEQYF
length: 14; J: TRBJ1-1; D: -; size: -; V: TRBV6-1; DNA: TGTGCCAGCAGTGATGAGGGGGGGTTGACTGAAGCTTTCTTT; CDR3: CASSDEGGLTEAFF
length: 14; J: TRBJ1-1; D: -; size: -; V: TRBV6-5; DNA: TGTGCCAGCAGTTACTCCGGGGGAAGCACTGAAGCTTTCTTT; CDR3: CASSYSGGSTEAFF
length: 13; J: TRBJ1-1; D: -; size: -; V: TRBV2; DNA: TGTGCCAGCCAGGACAACATGAACACTGAAGCTTTCTTT; CDR3: CASQDNMNTEAFF
length: 13; J: TRBJ1-5; D: -; size: -; V: TRBV7-2; DNA: TGTGCCAGCAGCAGAGAACCGAATCAGCCCCAGCATTTT; CDR3: CASSREPNQPQHF
length: 15; J: TRBJ2-1; D: TRBD2; size: -; V: TRBV18; DNA: TGTGCCAGCTCACCACCGAGTACTAGCGGGGGCCGAACGTTCTTC; CDR3: CASSPPSTSGGRTFF
length: 16; J: TRBJ2-7; D: TRBD1; size: -; V: TRBV4-1; DNA: TGCGCCAGCAGCCAAGTCGGGACAGGGTATAATTACGAGCAGTACTTC; CDR3: CASSQVGTGYNYEQYF
length: 14; J: TRBJ2-2; D: -; size: -; V: TRBV4-3; DNA: TGCGCCAGCAGCCCGACTTTTAACACCGGGGAGCTGTTTTTT; CDR3: CASSPTFNTGELFF
length: 16; J: TRBJ2-4; D: TRBD1; size: -; V: TRBV5-6; DNA: TGTGCCAGCAGCTCCCCGAAACAGGGGAAGGCGGACATTCAGTACTTC; CDR3: CASSSPKQGKADIQYF
length: 11; J: TRBJ1-2; D: -; size: few; V: TRBV30; DNA: TGTGCCTGGAGTGTAAGGGGCGGCTACACCTTC; CDR3: CAWSVRGGYTF
length: 15; J: TRBJ1-2; D: -; size: few; V: TRBV19; DNA: TGTGCCAGTAAGGGCCAGGGGCCGTACCACTATGGCTACACCTTC; CDR3: CASKGQGPYHYGYTF
length: 15; J: TRBJ2-2; D: -; size: -; V: TRBV6-6; DNA: TGTGCCAGCAGTTCTCTGAACAGGGGAGGCGGGGAGCTGTTTTTT; CDR3: CASSSLNRGGGELFF
length: 13; J: TRBJ1-1; D: -; size: -; V: TRBV19; DNA: TGTGCCAGTAGTACAACAAGAGGGGGAGTAGCTTTCTTT; CDR3: CASSTTRGGVAFF
length: 16; J: TRBJ2-1; D: TRBD2; size: -; V: TRBV7-7; DNA: TGTGCTAGCAGCGCCCAACCGGGACTAGCTTACAATGAGCAGTTCTTC; CDR3: CASSAQPGLAYNEQFF
length: 15; J: TRBJ1-1; D: -; size: few; V: TRBV4-2; DNA: TGTGCCAGCAGCCAAGATTCAGGTGGGAACACTGAAGCTTTCTTT; CDR3: CASSQDSGGNTEAFF